There are a few counts of the clone carrying this T cell receptor beta chain. Its antigen is as yet unknown. The record originates from a study of read filtering for tumor transcriptome and immune sequencing. Study-wide findings and caveats: IR-seq and RNA-seq agreed better without single-read clonotypes.

Molecular barcoded adaptors covering alpha/delta and beta/gamma chains were used on around 400 ng RNA. MiXCR was run by TCRdb on the reads, yielding one entry per CDR3 protein. The sample lists 49,000 or so distinct CDR3 sequences, 12% occurring once. The CDR3 is 15 amino acids. J was trimmed by 4 bases and V by 0 bases; bases with no gene match: 8. Germline V gene sequence: CDR1 DFQATT, CDR2 SNEGSKA (reference sequence). J is TRBJ1-2 and V is TRBV20-1; TRBD1 agrees at 7 bases. This TCR was recovered from a donor over 35 with multiple myeloma. The sequencing input was a population of CD138-negative cells sorted from bone marrow. CDR3 sequence: CSARDPQGTSYGYTF. The CDR3, as DNA: TGCAGTGCTAGAGACCCACAGGGGACTAGCTATGGCTACACCTTC.